This entry concerns a single T cell receptor (beta chain). Its antigen is unidentified. This entry belongs to a study of T cell repertoires in cytomegalovirus infection. General study results and limits: There were HLA-C-restricted CMV-specific TCR beta clonotypes dominating the ex vivo response.

TCRdb analysed the reads with MiXCR anew, one entry per CDR3 protein. The table lists more than 90,000 distinct CDR3 sequences, about 9.4% of them singletons, with approximately 31% in the top ten. The CDR3 covers 14 residues. Germline V gives CDR1 MDHEN, CDR2 SYDVKM. Trimming at V came to 5 bases and at J to 5 bases, leaving 8 bases not matched to a gene. This chain uses TRBV28 with TRBJ2-5, with 7 bases aligning to TRBD1. The receptor comes from a human donor in good health (CMV status not recorded). Some clones in this sample may be carry-over from other donors' samples. The sequencing input was PBMCs, sequenced either directly or after in vitro stimulation (not recorded which). The CDR3 nucleotides read TGTGCCAGCAGTGAGACAGGGATTCAGGAGACCCAGTACTTC. It yields the protein CASSETGIQETQYF. Using reference TRBV28 and TRBJ2-5 for the parts outside the CDR3, the full variable domain is DVKVTQSSRYLVKRTGEKVFLECVQDMDHENMFWYRQDPGLGLRLIYFSYDVKMKEKGDIPEGYSVSREKKERFSLILESASTNQTSMYLCASSETGIQETQYFGPGTRLLVL.